This T cell receptor beta chain stems from a study of a mutant IDH1 vaccine in newly diagnosed glioma. Study-wide points: Among all patients, vaccine-induced immune responses occurred in around 95%. Pseudoprogression apparently tracked independently of changes in top peripheral T cell clonotypes.

A note on this clone: Its target is unknown.

Time point of the sample: week 47, end of study. The vaccine gave 300 ug of a 20-mer mutant IDH1 peptide subcutaneously per dose. Across weeks 1, 3, 5, 7, 11, 15, 19 and 23, patients received a vaccination each time, eight in all. Here immunoSEQ multiplex PCR was the method, and the copy in TCRdb shows in-frame clones only, minus some. The sample lists around 50,000 clones; about four fifths were seen once. The V gene's germline CDR1 is MNHEY and CDR2 SMNVEV (reference sequence). CDR3 size: 15 residues. V dropped 5 bases and J dropped 5; count of bases not matched to a gene: 10. This TCR was recovered from a woman aged 25-40 years with glioma. Some clones in this sample may be carry-over from other donors' samples. The sequenced sample was PBMCs, obtained from a glioma patient whose treatment included an IDH1 peptide vaccine. The chain couples TRBV27 to TRBJ2-7, with 9 bases identical to TRBD2. Here the CDR3 reads CASSTLAGKSDEQYF. The CDR3 DNA reads as TGTGCCAGCAGTACCCTAGCGGGAAAGTCCGACGAGCAGTACTTC.